The 20 T cell receptor beta chains reported below all come from one sample, sequenced in a study of T cells in Graves' hyperthyroidism and ophthalmopathy (dated by TCRdb to the late 2010s). The library was generated by multiplex PCR. TCRdb lists the instrument as Illumina HiSeq 2000. The TCR beta CDR3 regions were amplified from RNA transcripts. The TCR CDR3 was subjected to a first round of RT-PCR using the HTBI primer set and the Qiagen OneStep RT-PCR kit. TCRdb took the public reads, trimmed them with fastp at Q25, ran MiXCR for clone calling and kept in-frame beta chains. Rows matching on CDR3 protein sequence are summarized as one entry with the most common DNA and genes. This sample gives 600,000 to 700,000 distinct CDR3 sequences in total; over 12% of them show up just once. Jointly, the top ten make up 4.3% of the sample. Sequencing was performed on blood. These receptors were collected from a woman aged 40-49 years with Graves' ophthalmopathy.

This clonotype was seen ten or more times. The chain joins TRBV28 to TRBJ2-7; 9 bases map to TRBD1. This CDR3 is built from 14 residues. The germline V gene has CDR1 MDHEN and CDR2 SYDVKM. J gave up 4 bases and V 5 bases, and 6 bases lay outside the gene matches. Here the CDR3 reads CASSSGTGWYEQYF. CDR3 nucleotides: TGTGCCAGCAGTAGTGGGACAGGGTGGTACGAGCAGTACTTC.

In the case of this clonotype: With a much larger clone just one base away, this may be a read error. The rearrangement joins TRBV6-1 to TRBJ1-3, with a possible D match to TRBD1 (5 bases). CDR3 size: 13 residues. Germline values: CDR1 MNHNS, CDR2 SASEGT. The CDR3 is CVSAGGIGNTIYF. In nucleotides, the CDR3 is TGTGTCAGCGCCGGGGGGATTGGAAACACCATATATTTT.

This clonotype was seen many times. The rearrangement links TRBV27 to TRBJ2-5; either TRBD1 or TRBD2 may fit D (5 bases each). The CDR3 is made up of 14 amino acids. Germline values: CDR1 MNHEY, CDR2 SMNVEV (reference sequence). V was trimmed by 3 bases and J by 4 bases, leaving 12 bases between them. DNA of the CDR3: TGTGCCAGCAGTTTCCGGCCAGGGACAGAGACCCAGTACTTC. It is translated as CASSFRPGTETQYF.

This clonotype was detected ten times or more. This chain connects TRBV28 to TRBJ2-7; D gene uncertain. Trimming stripped 5 bases from V and 2 bases from J, with 10 bases between. The CDR3 is 13 amino acids. Looked up from germline, CDR1 is MDHEN and CDR2 is SYDVKM. CDR3 sequence: CASSPTPTYEQYF. The CDR3 DNA follows: TGTGCCAGCAGTCCGACACCAACCTACGAGCAGTACTTC.

This clonotype came up many times. This CDR3 is CASSQDREDEQYF. The DNA for the CDR3 is TGTGCCAGCAGCCAGGACAGGGAAGACGAGCAGTACTTC. The V gene is TRBV11-1, the J gene TRBJ2-7; 8 bases match TRBD1. The CDR3 has 13 residues. CDR1 is SGHAT and CDR2 is FQDESV in the germline V gene (reference sequence). Trimming took 5 bases from V and 5 from J; bases not matched to a gene: 5. Together with reference TRBV11-1 and TRBJ2-7, the CDR3 gives the full variable domain: EAEVAQSPRYKITEKSQAVAFWCDPISGHATLYWYRQILGQGPELLVQFQDESVVDDSQLPKDRFSAERLKGVDSTLKIQPAELGDSAMYLCASSQDREDEQYFGPGTRLTVT.

The chain combines TRBV5-4 with TRBJ1-2; unclear D gene. CDR3 length: 14 amino acids. V lost 3 bases and J 2 bases, leaving 11 bases between the germline ends. The germline V gene encodes CDR1 SGHNT and CDR2 YYREEE (reference sequence). The CDR3 spells CASSSIGVNYGYTF. CDR3 sequence (DNA): TGTGCCAGCAGCTCCATCGGGGTAAACTATGGCTACACCTTC.

The chain employs TRBV6-2 or TRBV6-3 and TRBJ2-3; possibly TRBD2 for D (5 bases). The CDR3 loop spans 11 amino acids. V lost 11 bases and J lost 2, with 8 bases in between. Germline CDR1 is MNHEY and CDR2 is SVGEGT. CDR3 coding DNA: TGTGCCGCGGGCAACACAGATACGCAGTATTTT. This sequence encodes CAAGNTDTQYF.

This clonotype was observed many times. This rearrangement joins TRBV7-9 to TRBJ1-1, with D possibly TRBD1 on 5 matching bases. The CDR3 spans 13 residues. CDR1 is SEHNR, CDR2 FQNEAQ, per germline (reference sequence). Trimming removed 6 bases at V and 0 bases at J, with 8 bases between. The CDR3 bases are TGTGCCAGCAGGGGGGGGGTGAACACTGAAGCTTTCTTT. It yields the protein CASRGGVNTEAFF. The whole variable domain, filled in from reference TRBV7-9 and TRBJ1-1, reads DTGVSQNPRHKITKRGQNVTFRCDPISEHNRLYWYRQTLGQGPEFLTYFQNEAQLEKSRLLSDRFSAERPKGSFSTLEIQRTEQGDSAMYLCASRGGVNTEAFFGQGTRLTVV.

This clonotype was recorded many times. V is TRBV6-1 and J is TRBJ2-7; no definite D call. This CDR3 spans 15 amino acids. Trimming removed 7 bases from V and 2 bases from J, with 18 bases in between. Germline CDR1 reads MNHNS; CDR2 reads SASEGT. CDR3 nucleotides: TGTGCCAGCACACTCTACGGCGCAGTCGCCTACGAGCAGTACTTC. This translates into CASTLYGAVAYEQYF.

This clonotype showed up many times. At one end the junction does not follow the germline gene, possibly because of a read error. V and J are TRBV20-1 and TRBJ2-7; D might be TRBD1 (5 bases). Germline V gene data show CDR1 as DFQATT and CDR2 as SNEGSKA (reference sequence). CDR3 length: 11 amino acids. The CDR3 region is CSVDKTYGQYF. The CDR3 coding sequence is TGCAGCGTGGACAAGACCTACGGGCAGTACTTC.

This clonotype has a count of ten or more. The chain couples TRBV20-1 to TRBJ2-7; 8 nucleotides agree with TRBD1. Germline V gene lookup returns CDR1 DFQATT and CDR2 SNEGSKA (reference sequence). After removal of 1 base from V and 5 bases from J, the junction contained 4 bases not matched to a gene. The CDR3 totals 13 residues. This CDR3 is CSARGDRSNEQYF. In nucleotides, the CDR3 is TGCAGTGCTAGAGGGGACAGGTCTAACGAGCAGTACTTC.

The sample holds many counts of this clonotype. The J gene is TRBJ2-2, the V gene TRBV11-2, with D perhaps matching TRBD1 or TRBD2 (5 bases each). Trimming took 5 bases from V and 6 from J, leaving 10 bases between them. Germline V lookup: CDR1 SGHAT, CDR2 FQNNGV. The CDR3 runs 13 residues. Here the CDR3 DNA reads TGTGCCAGCAGCCCGCAGGGAGCCGGGGAGCTGTTTTTT. Its translation is CASSPQGAGELFF.

This clonotype was picked up many times. The V call is TRBV27, the J call TRBJ1-2; D uncertain. Per the germline V gene, CDR1 is MNHEY and CDR2 is SMNVEV (reference sequence). This CDR3 is 13 amino acids long. Trimming took off 3 bases at V and 7 bases at J, with 12 bases between the two ends. The CDR3 here is CASSFQGGGGYTF. The CDR3 DNA reads as TGTGCCAGCAGTTTCCAAGGAGGCGGTGGCTACACCTTC.

This rearrangement joins TRBV18 to TRBJ2-2; 9 bases map to TRBD1. Germline V gene data show CDR1 as KGHSH and CDR2 as LQKENI. Trimming took 1 base from V and 6 from J; bases not matched to a gene: 3. The CDR3 length is 15 residues. The CDR3 spells CASSPRTGEAGELFF. In nucleotides, the CDR3 is TGTGCCAGCTCACCACGGACAGGGGAGGCCGGGGAGCTGTTTTTT.

This clonotype was seen ten or more times. The V gene is TRBV28, the J gene TRBJ2-7, with 7 bases aligning to TRBD1. CDR1 and CDR2 (germline): MDHEN, SYDVKM. V trimming: 6 bases; J trimming: 7 bases; junction bases outside the gene matches: 18. The CDR3 is 16 amino acids. CDR3 amino acids: CASRSTGTDLNPEQYF. DNA of the CDR3: TGTGCCAGCAGATCCACCGGGACAGATTTAAATCCTGAGCAGTACTTC.

This clonotype occurred many times. The gene calls are TRBV6-5 and TRBJ2-3; D may be TRBD2 (5 bases). The length of the CDR3 is 15 residues. Trimming removed 0 bases from V and 5 bases from J, with 12 bases in between. Germline V CDR1 and CDR2: MNHEY, SVGAGI. DNA for the CDR3: TGTGCCAGCAGTTACTCATACGGGGAGAGAGATACGCAGTATTTT. The encoded protein is CASSYSYGERDTQYF.

This sequence joins TRBV6-1 and TRBJ1-5; no firm D call. V lost 8 bases, J lost 0 bases, and 14 bases lay in between. This CDR3 region has 15 residues. Per germline, CDR1 MNHNS and CDR2 SASEGT. CDR3 in DNA: TGTGCCAGCGGGTCAAGGGCCGATAGCAATCAGCCCCAGCATTTT. Translating it yields CASGSRADSNQPQHF.

J is TRBJ2-7 and V is TRBV20-1; 10 bases fit TRBD2. Trimming took 6 bases from V and 5 from J; bases not matched to a gene: 13. This CDR3 region has 15 residues. Germline CDR1 is DFQATT and CDR2 is SNEGSKA (reference sequence). The CDR3 DNA is TGCAGTGCCAAAGATCTAGCGGGAGACATCCACGAGCAGTACTTC. This encodes CSAKDLAGDIHEQYF.

This clonotype came up a few times. The chain joins TRBV20-1 to TRBJ2-5; no definite D call. V was shortened by 0 bases and J by 5 bases, with 7 bases between the two germline ends. The CDR3 consists of 12 residues. Germline V CDR1 and CDR2: DFQATT, SNEGSKA (reference sequence). The CDR3 bases are TGCAGTGCTAGAGAATTTGGGGAGACCCAGTACTTC. It encodes CSAREFGETQYF.

This clonotype was seen many times. The rearrangement links TRBV6-1 to TRBJ1-1, with D possibly matching TRBD1 (6 bases). Trimming took off 3 bases at V and 5 bases at J, with 16 bases between the two ends. Germline-derived CDR1 and CDR2 are MNHNS and SASEGT. There are 15 residues in the CDR3. CDR3 DNA sequence: TGTGCCAGCAGTGAGTTACAGGGAAGGAGGACTGAAGCTTTCTTT. Translation gives CASSELQGRRTEAFF.